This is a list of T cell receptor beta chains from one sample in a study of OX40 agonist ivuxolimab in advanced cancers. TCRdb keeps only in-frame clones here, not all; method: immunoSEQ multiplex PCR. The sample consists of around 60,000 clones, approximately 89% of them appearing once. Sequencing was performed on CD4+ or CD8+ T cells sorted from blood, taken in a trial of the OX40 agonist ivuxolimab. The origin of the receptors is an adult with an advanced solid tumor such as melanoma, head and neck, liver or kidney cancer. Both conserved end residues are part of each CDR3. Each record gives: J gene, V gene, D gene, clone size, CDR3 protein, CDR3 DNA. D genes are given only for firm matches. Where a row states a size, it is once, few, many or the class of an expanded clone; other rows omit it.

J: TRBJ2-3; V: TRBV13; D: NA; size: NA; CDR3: CASSDLEDTQYF; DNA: TGTGCCAGCAGTGACTTGGAAGATACGCAGTATTTT
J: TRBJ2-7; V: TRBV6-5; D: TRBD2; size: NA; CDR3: CASNPGLAIYEQYF; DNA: TGTGCCAGCAACCCGGGACTAGCGATTTACGAGCAGTACTTC
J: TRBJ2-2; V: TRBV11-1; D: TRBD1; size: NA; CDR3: CASSSTGGMNTGELFF; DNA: TGTGCCAGCAGCTCGACAGGGGGAATGAACACCGGGGAGCTGTTTTTT
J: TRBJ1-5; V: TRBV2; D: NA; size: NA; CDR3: CASSAGYQPQHF; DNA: TGTGCCAGCTCCGCAGGGTACCAGCCCCAGCATTTT
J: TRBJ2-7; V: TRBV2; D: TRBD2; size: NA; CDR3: CASSAGLAGPYEQYF; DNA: TGTGCCAGCAGCGCGGGACTAGCGGGACCCTACGAGCAGTACTTC
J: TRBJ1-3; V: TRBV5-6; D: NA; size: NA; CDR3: CASSLGSSGNTTYF; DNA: TGTGCCAGCAGCTTGGGCAGCTCTGGAAACACCACATATTTT
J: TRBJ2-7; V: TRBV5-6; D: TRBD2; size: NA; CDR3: CASSLWRENSYEQYF; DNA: TGTGCCAGCAGCTTGTGGCGGGAGAATTCCTACGAGCAGTACTTC
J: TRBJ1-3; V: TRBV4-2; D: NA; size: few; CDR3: CASSQDISGNTIYF; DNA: TGTGCCAGCAGCCAAGATATATCTGGAAACACCATATATTTT
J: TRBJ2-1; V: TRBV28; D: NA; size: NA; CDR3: CASSLLRGSNEQFF; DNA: TGTGCCAGCAGCCTACTTAGGGGGAGCAATGAGCAGTTCTTC
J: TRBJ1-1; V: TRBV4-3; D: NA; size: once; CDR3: CASSQGFSGTEAFF; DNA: TGCGCCAGCAGCCAAGGATTTAGCGGGACTGAAGCTTTCTTT
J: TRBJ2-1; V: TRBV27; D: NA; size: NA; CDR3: CASSFSYYNEQFF; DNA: TGTGCCAGCAGTTTTAGCTACTACAATGAGCAGTTCTTC
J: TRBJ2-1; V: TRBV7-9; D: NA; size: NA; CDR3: CASSPRAGSTYNEQFF; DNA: TGTGCCAGCAGCCCGAGGGCGGGATCAACTTACAATGAGCAGTTCTTC
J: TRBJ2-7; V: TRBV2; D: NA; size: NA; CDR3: CASSDFQGSYEQYF; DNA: TGTGCCAGCAGTGACTTCCAGGGTTCCTACGAGCAGTACTTC
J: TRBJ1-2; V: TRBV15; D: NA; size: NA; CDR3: CATSRDQEGDYGYTF; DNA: TGTGCCACCAGCAGAGATCAGGAAGGGGACTATGGCTACACCTTC
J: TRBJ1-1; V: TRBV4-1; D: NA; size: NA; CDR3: CASSQDPQDPLAFF; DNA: TGCGCCAGCAGCCAAGATCCCCAAGACCCCCTAGCTTTCTTT
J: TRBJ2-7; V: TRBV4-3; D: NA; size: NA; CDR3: CASSLSASRSHEQYF; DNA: TGCGCCAGCAGCCTCTCGGCCTCCCGCTCCCACGAGCAGTACTTC
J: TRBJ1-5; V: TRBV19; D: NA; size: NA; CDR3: CASGPGTYQNFGNQPQHF; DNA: TGTGCCAGTGGGCCCGGGACCTATCAGAATTTCGGCAATCAGCCCCAGCATTTT